Presented here are 30 T cell receptor beta chains from one specimen sequenced in a study of Graves' ophthalmopathy and Graves' hyperthyroidism. Researchers took RNA transcripts and amplified TCR beta CDR3 regions from them. Second-round multiplex PCR came after first-round RT-PCR with HTBI primers. MiXCR was run by TCRdb on the multiplex PCR reads, yielding one entry per CDR3 protein. This sample carries some 380,000 distinct CDR3 sequences, about 16% of them seen once, and the ten largest clones take around 7%. Sequencing was carried out using peripheral blood. These receptors originate from a woman aged 18-29 years with stable Graves' hyperthyroidism.

The chain employs TRBV7-3 and TRBJ2-2, with D possibly being TRBD2 (6 bases). Germline V gives CDR1 SGHTA, CDR2 FQGTGA. The CDR3 length is 20 residues. With 1 base removed from V and 0 bases from J, the gap between germline ends came to 21 bases. This CDR3 reads CASSLRRDGRKNANTGELFF. CDR3 DNA: TGTGCCAGCAGCTTAAGGCGGGACGGTCGAAAGAACGCGAACACCGGGGAGCTGTTTTTT.

There are many counts of this clonotype. The genes are TRBV27 and TRBJ2-3; 7 nucleotides match TRBD1. Germline V CDR1 and CDR2: MNHEY, SMNVEV (reference sequence). The CDR3 sequence is 11 residues long. V shed 8 bases and J 5 bases; nucleotides not matched to a gene: 1. CDR3 in DNA: TGTGCCAGCCACAGGGGAGATACGCAGTATTTT. Encoded protein: CASHRGDTQYF.

This clonotype has ten or more counts. The genes are TRBV6-1 and TRBJ2-5; no clear D gene. Trimming took 5 bases from V and 2 from J, leaving 12 bases between them. The CDR3 contains 14 residues. Germline-derived CDR1 and CDR2 are MNHNS and SASEGT. CDR3 sequence (DNA): TGTGCCAGCAGTCCTACGACACTACAAGAGACCCAGTACTTC. Translation gives CASSPTTLQETQYF.

Ten or more counts support this clonotype. The V gene is TRBV6-1, the J gene TRBJ2-7; D ambiguous. Germline V CDR1 and CDR2: MNHNS, SASEGT. V gave up 6 bases and J gave up 5 bases, with 8 bases separating them. The CDR3 is 11 residues long. This chain's CDR3 is CASRTVNEQYF. Here the CDR3 DNA reads TGTGCCAGCAGGACCGTTAACGAGCAGTACTTC.

This clonotype was counted a few times. A read error may be the cause here, since a much bigger clone is one base away. This sequence joins TRBV6-2 or TRBV6-3 and TRBJ2-4; D may match TRBD1 or TRBD2 (6 bases each). Germline CDR1 and CDR2: MNHEY and SVGEGT. The CDR3 consists of 17 residues. CDR3 in amino acids: CASSHNSGQLAKNIKYF. The CDR3 DNA follows: TGTGCCAGCAGTCACAATAGCGGACAGCTAGCCAAAAACATTAAGTACTTC.

The CDR3 is CASSLLGQGAREQYF. The CDR3 DNA sequence: TGTGCCAGCAGTTTATTGGGACAGGGGGCGCGGGAGCAGTACTTC. The chain uses TRBV12-3 or TRBV12-4 and TRBJ2-7; TRBD1 agrees at 12 bases. This CDR3 has 15 residues. Trimming took 2 bases from V and 7 from J; bases not matched to a gene: 6.

This clonotype was seen repeatedly, ten times or more. The rearrangement links TRBV7-2 to TRBJ2-7, with 7 positions matching TRBD2. Germline V lookup: CDR1 SGHTA, CDR2 FQGNSA. Unmatched junction bases numbered 3, after V lost 1 base and J lost 0 bases. The CDR3 loop spans 15 amino acids. The CDR3: CASSLGGLTSYEQYF. CDR3 DNA sequence: TGTGCCAGCAGCTTAGGGGGACTAACCTCCTACGAGCAGTACTTC.

About this clonotype: Germline and junction disagree at one end, which may indicate a read error. This chain connects TRBV11-2 to TRBJ2-7; D not resolved. Germline CDR1 SGHAT, CDR2 FQNNGV. The CDR3 contains 15 residues. The CDR3: CASSLDRRNLYEQYF. CDR3 coding DNA: TGTGCCAGCAGCCTAGACCGCCGCAACCTCTACGAGCAGTACTTC.

This clonotype was counted many times. The genes are TRBV12-3 or TRBV12-4 and TRBJ2-7; tentatively, D is TRBD2 (6 bases). V was pared by 4 bases and J by 5 bases, with 12 bases between. The CDR3 consists of 13 residues. The CDR3 reads CASSYSGAHEQYF. CDR3 DNA sequence: TGTGCCAGCAGTTACTCGGGAGCCCACGAGCAGTACTTC.

In this sample, this clonotype turned up many times. V and J are TRBV7-9 and TRBJ1-1, with a weak D call TRBD1 (5 bases). Trimming removed 1 base at V and 0 bases at J, with 15 bases between. CDR1 and CDR2 (germline): SEHNR, FQNEAQ (reference sequence). The CDR3 has 17 amino acids. This chain's CDR3 is CASSLDQWGRLNTEAFF. CDR3 DNA sequence: TGTGCCAGCAGCTTAGACCAATGGGGCAGGCTGAACACTGAAGCTTTCTTT.

This clonotype was recorded at least ten times. This chain's CDR3 is CSARQGFYEQYF. The CDR3 DNA sequence: TGCAGTGCTAGACAAGGGTTCTACGAGCAGTACTTC. The chain links TRBV20-1 to TRBJ2-7; D unresolved. Trimming removed 2 bases from V and 3 bases from J, with 8 bases in between. Germline V gene data show CDR1 as DFQATT and CDR2 as SNEGSKA (reference sequence). This CDR3 contains 12 residues.

The table lists this clonotype with many counts. V and J are TRBV12-3 or TRBV12-4 and TRBJ2-7; D ambiguous. This CDR3 comprises 13 residues. Trimming removed 2 bases from V and 3 bases from J, with 8 bases in between. The CDR3 region is CASSLYLFYEQYF. The CDR3 nucleotides read TGTGCCAGCAGTTTATACCTATTCTACGAGCAGTACTTC.

The rearrangement joins TRBV28 to TRBJ2-7, with D unclear. This CDR3 region has 15 residues. Trimming shortened V by 4 bases and J by 3 bases, and 16 bases separated the two germline ends. Germline V gene data show CDR1 as MDHEN and CDR2 as SYDVKM. The CDR3 sequence is CASSSLPSDGYEQYF. The CDR3 DNA sequence: TGTGCCAGCAGTTCCCTCCCCTCGGACGGCTACGAGCAGTACTTC.

This clonotype was recorded at least ten times. This chain links TRBV20-1 with TRBJ1-1; D is perhaps TRBD1 (6 bases). Germline V CDR1 and CDR2: DFQATT, SNEGSKA (reference sequence). There are 16 residues in the CDR3. V was shortened by 4 bases and J by 4 bases, with 22 bases between the two germline ends. The CDR3 protein is CSATDAGGASGTEAFF. The CDR3 nucleotides are TGCAGTGCTACCGATGCGGGGGGCGCGTCGGGCACTGAAGCTTTCTTT.

This clonotype was found many times. The rearrangement joins TRBV2 to TRBJ2-2; D may be TRBD2 (6 bases). This CDR3 spans 17 amino acids. V lost 5 bases and J lost 1, with 17 bases in between. From germline, CDR1 is SNHLY and CDR2 FYNNEI. The CDR3 nucleotides read TGTGCCAGCAGTAGGCGAGCGGGCAGCCTGAACACCGGGGAGCTGTTTTTT. Its protein product is CASSRRAGSLNTGELFF. The full variable domain, with the rest looked up from reference TRBV2 and TRBJ2-2, is EPEVTQTPSHQVTQMGQEVILRCVPISNHLYFYWYRQILGQKVEFLVSFYNNEISEKSEIFDDQFSVERPDGSNFTLKIRSTKLEDSAMYFCASSRRAGSLNTGELFFGEGSRLTVL.

The sample holds many counts of this clonotype. The rearrangement links TRBV6-1 to TRBJ1-5; D might be TRBD1 (5 bases). CDR3 length: 14 amino acids. Germline V gives CDR1 MNHNS, CDR2 SASEGT. Between the trimmed V and J ends, which lost 6 bases and 1 base, there was a span of 10 bases. The CDR3 loop is CASRDSKSNQPQHF. CDR3 coding DNA: TGTGCCAGCAGAGACAGTAAAAGCAATCAGCCCCAGCATTTT.

The rearrangement links TRBV5-5 to TRBJ2-1; D may correspond to TRBD1 or TRBD2 (5 bases each). V lost 0 bases and J 7 bases, leaving 11 bases between the germline ends. From germline, CDR1 is SGHKS and CDR2 YYEKEE (reference sequence). The CDR3 sequence is 14 residues long. The CDR3 region is CASSLVGTSNEQFF. As DNA, the CDR3 is TGTGCCAGCAGCTTGGTGGGGACCTCGAATGAGCAGTTCTTC.

This clonotype was recorded many times. The chain has TRBV29-1 and TRBJ2-7, with D possibly being TRBD1 (6 bases). Germline CDR1 SQVTM, CDR2 ANQGSEA. V was clipped by 7 bases and J by 3 bases, with 13 bases between them. There are 12 residues in the CDR3. CDR3 in amino acids: CSGGTTGYEQYF. In DNA form, the CDR3 reads TGCAGCGGGGGAACGACAGGCTACGAGCAGTACTTC.

This clonotype was recorded a few times. CDR3 coding DNA: TGTGCCAGCAGTTCGACAGGGGAAGATCCCCTCCACTTT. It yields the protein CASSSTGEDPLHF. The chain has TRBV12-3 or TRBV12-4 and TRBJ1-6; 8 bases align to TRBD1. After removal of 4 bases from V and 13 bases from J, the junction contained 6 bases not matched to a gene. This CDR3 region has 13 residues.

This clonotype was detected many times. The chain uses TRBV19 and TRBJ1-1; D is possibly TRBD1 (5 bases). The germline gives CDR1 LNHDA, CDR2 SQIVND (reference sequence). V shed 8 bases and J shed 2 bases, with 18 bases lying between them. This CDR3 has 15 amino acids. The CDR3 bases are TGTGCCAGTGGGTTGGGGGTTCCCGTTAACACTGAAGCTTTCTTT. Amino acids: CASGLGVPVNTEAFF.

V and J are TRBV12-3 or TRBV12-4 and TRBJ2-7; D may be TRBD1 or TRBD2 (5 bases each). The ends were cut back, 0 bases at V and 6 bases at J, with 9 bases in the middle. This CDR3 has 13 residues. As DNA, the CDR3 is TGTGCCAGCAGTTTAGCCGGGACCCGCGAGCAGTACTTC. As protein: CASSLAGTREQYF.

This clonotype was recorded at least ten times. This chain uses TRBV19 with TRBJ1-2, with D maybe TRBD1 (5 bases). Deletions cut 3 bases from V and 4 bases from J, with 15 bases between. CDR3 length: 15 amino acids. Germline V lookup: CDR1 LNHDA, CDR2 SQIVND (reference sequence). CDR3 nucleotides: TGTGCCAGTAGTATGGGAGGGGTCCTCGCCTATGGCTACACCTTC. It encodes CASSMGGVLAYGYTF.

This clonotype was counted at least ten times. The CDR3 here is CASRSDRAGVGAFF. CDR3 DNA: TGCGCCAGCAGATCGGACAGGGCTGGAGTTGGAGCTTTCTTT. This chain uses TRBV5-1 with TRBJ1-1; 8 bases are shared with TRBD1. CDR1 is SGHRS, CDR2 YFSETQ, per germline. This CDR3 has 14 amino acids. With 5 bases clipped from V and 10 bases from J, the junction kept 13 bases outside the gene matches. Combining the CDR3 with reference TRBV5-1 and TRBJ1-1 gives the whole variable domain KAGVTQTPRYLIKTRGQQVTLSCSPISGHRSVSWYQQTPGQGLQFLFEYFSETQRNKGNFPGRFSGRQFSNSRSEMNVSTLELGDSALYLCASRSDRAGVGAFFGQGTRLTVV.

At least ten counts were recorded for this clonotype. The rearrangement uses TRBV12-3 or TRBV12-4 and TRBJ2-5; D is unclear. The germline V and J ends were trimmed by 1 base and 4 bases, with 13 bases remaining between them. The CDR3 sequence is 15 residues long. CDR3 residues: CASSLVGPRRETQYF. In nucleotides, the CDR3 is TGTGCCAGCAGTTTAGTGGGTCCCCGGCGAGAGACCCAGTACTTC.

This clonotype was recorded many times. V usage is TRBV15 and J usage is TRBJ1-5; the D is unclear. The CDR3 sequence is 12 residues long. CDR1 is LNHNV, CDR2 YYDKDF, per germline (reference sequence). V dropped 2 bases and J dropped 3 bases, with 2 bases sitting between them. The CDR3 coding sequence is TGTGCCACCAGCAGATACAATCAGCCCCAGCATTTT. The encoded protein is CATSRYNQPQHF.

As regards this clonotype: The missing conserved phenylalanine or tryptophan at the end of this CDR3 makes a read error likely. V usage is TRBV5-1 and J usage is TRBJ1-3; D is possibly TRBD1 (6 bases). Trimming took off 5 bases at V and 1 base at J, with 13 bases between the two ends. Germline V gene sequence: CDR1 SGHRS, CDR2 YFSETQ. The CDR3 is 15 amino acids. The CDR3 nucleotides read TGCGCCAGCAGACCCCCGGGGACATCTGGAAACACCATATATGTT. This sequence encodes CASRPPGTSGNTIYV.

This clonotype was found many times. The chain employs TRBV10-3 and TRBJ1-1; a possible D gene is TRBD1 (6 bases). The CDR3 length is 14 residues. Germline CDR1 reads ENHRY; CDR2 reads SYGVKD. With 1 base removed from V and 1 base from J, the gap between germline ends came to 7 bases. CDR3 in DNA: TGTGCCATCAGTGAGTTGACAGGGAACACTGAAGCTTTCTTT. This encodes CAISELTGNTEAFF.

This chain links TRBV24-1 with TRBJ2-7; D might be TRBD1 or TRBD2, each matching 6 bases. Germline CDR1 and CDR2: KGHDR and SFDVKD. Trimming took 4 bases from V and 3 from J, leaving 12 bases between them. The CDR3 contains 14 residues. The CDR3 DNA is TGTGCCACCAGTGAGGGGGGCCCCCTCTACGAGCAGTACTTC. Protein sequence: CATSEGGPLYEQYF.

The sample holds many counts of this clonotype. The chain uses TRBV6-5 and TRBJ2-7; the D gene could be TRBD1 or TRBD2 (5 bases each). The V gene lost 2 bases and the J gene lost 6 bases, with 11 bases spanning the gap. Germline CDR1 reads MNHEY; CDR2 reads SVGAGI. The CDR3 sequence is 13 residues long. The CDR3, as DNA: TGTGCCAGCAGTTACCGGGACGGCCTCGAGCAGTACTTC. It specifies CASSYRDGLEQYF.

This clonotype was seen ten or more times. V gene TRBV19 combines with J gene TRBJ1-6; D is ambiguous. CDR3 length: 14 residues. Germline V gene lookup returns CDR1 LNHDA and CDR2 SQIVND (reference sequence). V was cut by 3 bases and J by 7 bases, with 10 bases left in between. CDR3 region: CASSMGRPNSPLHF. DNA for the CDR3: TGTGCCAGTAGTATGGGCAGGCCAAATTCACCCCTCCACTTT.